The clone carrying this TCR beta chain came up many times. This specimen belongs to a study of identical twins. From the 5' RACE reads, TCRdb called clonotypes with MiXCR, one entry per CDR3 protein. This sample carries 1.5 million to 2 million distinct CDR3 sequences, around a third of them seen once, and the ten largest clones take 0.25% to 0.3%. Specimen: cord blood. The clonotype originates from a newborn girl in good health.

In nucleotides, the CDR3 is TGTGCCAGCAGCCAACAGAGCTCCTACGAGCAGTACTTC. Its translation is CASSQQSSYEQYF. The rearrangement joins TRBV3-1 to TRBJ2-7; D is unclear. The CDR3 totals 13 residues. V lost 2 bases and J 0 bases, leaving 5 bases between the germline ends. The germline gives CDR1 LGHDT, CDR2 YNNKEL (reference sequence).